Each of the 31 T cell receptor beta chains below was sequenced from the same sample in a study of cytomegalovirus exposure and HLA in healthy donors. PCR primers comprised 60 Vbeta and 13 Jbeta primers. Some clones are missing from TCRdb's copy, which holds only in-frame ones; the method was immunoSEQ multiplex PCR. The table shows about 180,000 clones, with roughly 84% occurring only once. The sample comprised PBMCs. All receptors come from a man aged 30-40 years in good health and CMV-seronegative.

This sequence joins TRBV13 and TRBJ2-7, with D perhaps TRBD1 (5 bases). Germline CDR1 reads PRHDT; CDR2 reads FYEKMQ (reference sequence). Trimming removed 0 bases from V and 5 bases from J, with 11 bases in between. This CDR3 contains 14 residues. CDR3 DNA sequence: TGTGCCAGCAGCTTAGGCCTAGGGGTCAACGAGCAGTACTTC. It encodes CASSLGLGVNEQYF.

V usage is TRBV19 and J usage is TRBJ2-5, with 7 bases identical to TRBD2. The germline gives CDR1 LNHDA, CDR2 SQIVND (reference sequence). V was pared by 7 bases and J by 4 bases, with 9 bases of the junction left unmatched. The CDR3 is made up of 14 amino acids. The CDR3 region has the DNA TGTGCCAGTAAATCTAGCGGAGTAAGAGAGACCCAGTACTTC. Translation: CASKSSGVRETQYF.

The chain combines TRBV15 with TRBJ1-2, with D perhaps matching TRBD1 (5 bases). The CDR3 extends over 13 amino acids. The V gene lost 5 bases and the J gene lost 0 bases, with 7 bases spanning the gap. CDR1 is LNHNV, CDR2 YYDKDF, per germline (reference sequence). CDR3: CATSPDTNYGYTF. The CDR3 region has the DNA TGTGCCACCAGCCCGGACACTAACTATGGCTACACCTTC. Filled out from reference TRBV15 and TRBJ1-2, the complete variable domain reads DAMVIQNPRYQVTQFGKPVTLSCSQTLNHNVMYWYQQKSSQAPKLLFHYYDKDFNNEADTPDNFQSRRPNTSFCFLDIRSPGLGDTAMYLCATSPDTNYGYTFGSGTRLTVV.

The chain is built from TRBV4-3 and TRBJ1-2; no firm D call. V dropped 4 bases and J dropped 2 bases, with 8 bases sitting between them. Germline V CDR1 and CDR2: LGHNA, YSLEER. The CDR3 covers 13 residues. CDR3 residues: CASSLTLNYGYTF. As DNA, the CDR3 is TGCGCCAGCAGCCTGACACTCAACTATGGCTACACCTTC.

Concerning this clone itself: Within the sample, other DNA sequences also encode this same CDR3. J is TRBJ2-3 and V is TRBV18; D possibly corresponds to TRBD2 (6 bases). CDR3 length: 15 amino acids. CDR1 is KGHSH, CDR2 LQKENI, per germline. Trimming shortened V by 0 bases and J by 0 bases, and 7 bases separated the two germline ends. The CDR3 reads CASSPPGGSTDTQYF. The CDR3 nucleotides read TGTGCCAGCTCACCACCGGGGGGTAGCACAGATACGCAGTATTTT.

CDR3 region: CAISESSGVYTELFF. The CDR3 DNA follows: TGTGCCATCAGTGAGTCGTCAGGGGTATATACTGAACTGTTTTTT. This sequence joins TRBV10-3 and TRBJ1-4; TRBD1 might be the D (6 bases). The CDR3 loop spans 15 amino acids. Germline CDR1 is ENHRY and CDR2 is SYGVKD. V was shortened by 0 bases and J by 12 bases, with 17 bases between the two germline ends.

The chain employs TRBV6-4 and TRBJ2-7; 7 positions agree with TRBD2. V shed 5 bases, J shed 4 bases, and the junction held 5 bases outside the gene matches. This CDR3 region has 13 residues. The V gene's germline CDR1 is MRHNA and CDR2 SNTAGT. The CDR3 spells CASSQERGYEQYF. The CDR3 DNA follows: TGTGCCAGCAGTCAGGAGCGGGGTTACGAGCAGTACTTC.

This clone was counted a few times. The genes are TRBV2 and TRBJ2-1; 8 bases are a match to TRBD2. The CDR3 spans 15 residues. Germline-derived CDR1 and CDR2 are SNHLY and FYNNEI. Trimming removed 6 bases from V and 6 bases from J; junction bases left unmatched: 10. Written as DNA, the CDR3 is TGTGCCAGCAGAACCTCCCGGACTAGCTCCAATGAGCAGTTCTTC. As protein: CASRTSRTSSNEQFF. Supplemented by reference TRBV2 and TRBJ2-1, the full variable domain reads EPEVTQTPSHQVTQMGQEVILRCVPISNHLYFYWYRQILGQKVEFLVSFYNNEISEKSEIFDDQFSVERPDGSNFTLKIRSTKLEDSAMYFCASRTSRTSSNEQFFGPGTRLTVL.

This chain connects TRBV6-1 to TRBJ2-3, with 9 nucleotides matching TRBD2. Per germline, CDR1 MNHNS and CDR2 SASEGT. The V and J ends lost 6 bases and 6 bases, in that order; junction bases with no gene match: 4. CDR3 length equals 13 residues. The chain's CDR3 is CASSPTSGDTQYF. The CDR3 region has the DNA TGTGCCAGCAGCCCAACTAGCGGGGATACGCAGTATTTT.

This clone was observed a single time. The chain has TRBV4-1 and TRBJ1-6; D not certain. The germline V gene has CDR1 MGHRA and CDR2 YSYEKL. The CDR3 length is 15 residues. Trimming removed 1 base at V and 9 bases at J, with 13 bases between. This CDR3 is CASSQAEGFRSPLHF. The CDR3 nucleotides are TGCGCCAGCAGCCAAGCCGAGGGTTTTCGTTCACCCCTCCACTTT.

The V call is TRBV28, the J call TRBJ2-7; the match to TRBD1 covers 9 bases. Germline lookup yields CDR1 MDHEN and CDR2 SYDVKM. There are 15 residues in the CDR3. J was trimmed by 2 bases and V by 6 bases; bases with no gene match: 8. CDR3 region: CASRDTGGATYEQYF. DNA for the CDR3: TGTGCCAGCAGAGATACAGGGGGCGCCACCTACGAGCAGTACTTC.

CDR3 coding DNA: TGTGCCAGCAGCCTCCGGACAGGCTCCTACGAGCAGTACTTC. This translates into CASSLRTGSYEQYF. The rearrangement uses TRBV6-1 and TRBJ2-7; 7 nucleotides line up with TRBD1. Per germline, CDR1 MNHNS and CDR2 SASEGT. V lost 6 bases, J lost 0 bases, and 5 bases stayed unmatched. The CDR3 sequence is 14 residues long.

The chain links TRBV7-8 to TRBJ2-3; D is undetermined. V shed 5 bases and J shed 2 bases, with 17 bases lying between them. CDR1 is SGHVS and CDR2 is FQNEAQ in the germline V gene. This CDR3 has 16 amino acids. CDR3 sequence (DNA): TGTGCCAGCAGCCTACTCGGTCGCCGCGACACAGATACGCAGTATTTT. This codes for CASSLLGRRDTDTQYF. The full variable domain, rest sourced from reference TRBV7-8 and TRBJ2-3, is GAGVSQSPRYKVAKRGQDVALRCDPISGHVSLFWYQQALGQGPEFLTYFQNEAQLDKSGLPSDRFFAERPEGSVSTLKIQRTQQEDSAVYLCASSLLGRRDTDTQYFGPGTRLTVL.

This clone was seen a handful of times. The DNA of the CDR3 is TGTGCCATCAGATCTAGCCCAATTAGGGATGAGCAGTTCTTC. Encoded protein: CAIRSSPIRDEQFF. V gene TRBV10-3 combines with J gene TRBJ2-1; TRBD2 might be the D (5 bases). The germline CDR1 and CDR2 sequences are ENHRY and SYGVKD. V was trimmed by 6 bases and J by 8 bases, leaving 17 bases between them. CDR3 length equals 14 residues.

This clone was recorded only once. This chain links TRBV6-5 with TRBJ2-5, with D uncertain. This CDR3 contains 13 residues. Germline-derived CDR1 and CDR2 are MNHEY and SVGAGI. The V end lost 5 bases, the J end lost 6 bases, and 13 bases lay between the germline ends. The DNA for the CDR3 is TGTGCCAGCAGTGCGTCAGAGGTCCAGACCCAGTACTTC. Its translation is CASSASEVQTQYF.

The CDR3 loop is CASSRQGSSGNTIYF. For the CDR3, the DNA is TGTGCCAGCAGCCGACAGGGCAGCTCTGGAAACACCATATATTTT. The rearrangement links TRBV7-6 to TRBJ1-3; the match to TRBD1 covers 7 bases. V lost 5 bases, J lost 0 bases, and 4 bases stayed unmatched. CDR1 SGHVS and CDR2 FNYEAQ come from the germline V gene. This CDR3 is 15 amino acids long.

The chain combines TRBV29-1 with TRBJ2-1, with 9 bases that match TRBD1. J lost 6 bases, V lost 7 bases, and 7 bases had no gene match. Germline V gene data show CDR1 as SQVTM and CDR2 as ANQGSEA. There are 13 residues in the CDR3. The CDR3 nucleotides read TGCAGCGCGAACAGGGGGCTCGGCAATGAGCAGTTCTTC. Translation: CSANRGLGNEQFF.

The V gene is TRBV9, the J gene TRBJ2-3; D might be TRBD2 (6 bases). The CDR3 sequence is 14 residues long. Per the germline V gene, CDR1 is SGDLS and CDR2 is YYNGEE. Trimming pared 0 bases from V and 5 bases from J, leaving 10 bases between. This CDR3 reads CASSVEVSGDTQYF. The CDR3 coding sequence is TGTGCCAGCAGCGTAGAGGTTAGCGGAGATACGCAGTATTTT.

This rearrangement joins TRBV4-3 to TRBJ2-1, with D maybe TRBD1 (5 bases). Trimming left V 0 bases short and J 12 bases short, with 15 bases between. CDR1 is LGHNA and CDR2 is YSLEER in the germline V gene. CDR3 length: 14 residues. CDR3: CASSQDREILWQFF. CDR3 sequence (DNA): TGCGCCAGCAGCCAAGACAGGGAAATCTTATGGCAGTTCTTC.

In regard to this clone: The conserved closing phenylalanine or tryptophan is absent in this CDR3, likely reflecting a read error. Because the CDR3's place on the DNA is in doubt, the DNA is left out and the CDR3 is given as listed by TCRdb. This chain links TRBV21-1 with TRBJ2-2; the table calls TRBD2, which could not be checked here. TRBV21-1 is termed a pseudogene. The CDR3 has 14 amino acids, counting both end residues. This CDR3 is CASSRVYHAGELFL.

This clone was counted between two and nine times. The V gene is TRBV29-1, the J gene TRBJ1-1, with no clear D. The CDR3 sequence is 12 residues long. The ends were cut back, 1 base at V and 7 bases at J, with 10 bases in the middle. CDR1 and CDR2 from the germline V gene are SQVTM and ANQGSEA. CDR3 nucleotides: TGCAGCGTTGAAGTAGGCAGGCGTGAAGCTTTCTTT. It translates to CSVEVGRREAFF. The full variable domain, completed using reference TRBV29-1 and TRBJ1-1, is SAVISQKPSRDICQRGTSLTIQCQVDSQVTMMFWYRQQPGQSLTLIATANQGSEATYESGFVIDKFPISRPNLTFSTLTVSNMSPEDSSIYLCSVEVGRREAFFGQGTRLTVV.

The count of this clone is one. The chain carries TRBV13 and TRBJ2-7, with 8 bases matching TRBD1. The CDR3 runs 14 residues. Germline CDR1 PRHDT, CDR2 FYEKMQ (reference sequence). V was pared by 5 bases and J by 7 bases, with 10 bases of the junction left unmatched. The CDR3 spells CASSAGQGFREQYF. CDR3 DNA sequence: TGTGCCAGCAGCGCCGGACAGGGTTTTCGAGAGCAGTACTTC.

This chain joins TRBV6-1 and TRBJ1-5, with D perhaps matching TRBD1 (5 bases). The V gene lost 0 bases and the J gene lost 6 bases, with 12 bases spanning the gap. Germline-derived CDR1 and CDR2 are MNHNS and SASEGT. The CDR3 runs 15 residues. In DNA, the CDR3 is TGTGCCAGCAGTGAAGCGGCAGGGTACCTTCAGCCCCAGCATTTT. It encodes CASSEAAGYLQPQHF.

The chain joins TRBV19 to TRBJ2-2; D perhaps matches TRBD2 (6 bases). With 3 bases removed from V and 3 bases from J, the gap between germline ends came to 11 bases. This CDR3 has 15 amino acids. The V gene's germline CDR1 is LNHDA and CDR2 SQIVND (reference sequence). This chain's CDR3 is CASSIGGKDTGELFF. The CDR3 region has the DNA TGTGCCAGTAGTATCGGCGGGAAGGACACCGGGGAGCTGTTTTTT.

The genes are TRBV7-9 and TRBJ2-1; 7 nucleotides agree with TRBD1. The CDR3 runs 16 residues. V was pared by 1 base and J by 2 bases, with 5 bases of the junction left unmatched. Germline CDR1 reads SEHNR; CDR2 reads FQNEAQ (reference sequence). The CDR3 coding sequence is TGTGCCAGCAGCTTAGGCCACGGGACAGCCTACAATGAGCAGTTCTTC. This gives the protein CASSLGHGTAYNEQFF.

The table lists this clone with a few counts. The chain recombines TRBV11-3 with TRBJ1-1, with D tentatively TRBD1 (5 bases). From germline, CDR1 is SGHNT and CDR2 YENEEA. CDR3 size: 13 residues. V was trimmed by 4 bases and J by 8 bases, leaving 14 bases between them. The CDR3 loop is CASSSGERGEAFF. CDR3 sequence (DNA): TGTGCCAGCAGCTCGGGGGAAAGGGGAGAAGCTTTCTTT.

V is TRBV19 and J is TRBJ2-2, with D tentatively TRBD2 (5 bases). The germline V gene encodes CDR1 LNHDA and CDR2 SQIVND (reference sequence). Between the trimmed V and J ends, which lost 5 bases and 0 bases, there was a span of 16 bases. CDR3 size: 17 residues. The CDR3 region is CASSDPRAPTNTGELFF. DNA for the CDR3: TGTGCCAGTAGTGATCCGAGGGCCCCAACGAACACCGGGGAGCTGTTTTTT.

This clone was counted a few times. The chain has TRBV4-2 and TRBJ1-2; D may be TRBD1 (6 bases). The V and J ends lost 0 bases and 2 bases respectively, with 13 bases between them. The CDR3 loop spans 16 amino acids. CDR1 is LGHNA, CDR2 YNFKEQ, per germline. For the CDR3, the DNA is TGTGCCAGCAGCCAAGATCTGGCAGGGGCCAACTATGGCTACACCTTC. It specifies CASSQDLAGANYGYTF.

The gene calls are TRBV5-4 and TRBJ2-3; 7 bases are a match to TRBD1. The CDR3 contains 14 residues. Germline V gives CDR1 SGHNT, CDR2 YYREEE (reference sequence). The ends lost 4 bases at V and 0 bases at J; junction bases unmatched: 2. The CDR3 DNA is TGTGCCAGCAGCGCGGACAGGAGCACAGATACGCAGTATTTT. It codes for CASSADRSTDTQYF.

The chain joins TRBV4-3 to TRBJ2-7, with 10 bases aligning to TRBD1. Germline V gene data show CDR1 as LGHNA and CDR2 as YSLEER. CDR3 length equals 14 residues. Unmatched junction bases numbered 2, after V lost 3 bases and J lost 3 bases. Here the CDR3 DNA reads TGCGCCAGCAGCCAGGGACAGGGGAACTACGAGCAGTACTTC. Protein: CASSQGQGNYEQYF.

The chain carries TRBV7-2 and TRBJ2-7, with D perhaps matching TRBD1 (6 bases). Germline V lookup: CDR1 SGHTA, CDR2 FQGNSA. The V and J ends lost 5 bases and 0 bases respectively, with 8 bases between them. There are 13 residues in the CDR3. The CDR3 DNA is TGTGCCAGCAGCCGGGACATCTCCTACGAGCAGTACTTC. This sequence encodes CASSRDISYEQYF.